Presented here are 32 T cell receptor beta chains from one specimen sequenced in a study of vaccination effects on CD4 cells after COVID-19. Their antigens remain unidentified. The repertoire was sequenced with immunoSEQ multiplex PCR; TCRdb's copy has only in-frame clones and lacks some. The sample records some 30,000 clones, 72% being singletons. Antigen-specific CD4+ T cells were expanded (with viral peptide pools) by the ViraFEST assay ahead of sequencing. Subsequent to less than eleven days of culture, CD4+ T cells were isolated. Negative nucleocapsid antibody tests before and after vaccination confirmed no previous SARS-CoV-2 infection. Specimen: CD4+ T cells from PBMCs cultured with SARS-CoV-2 spike peptides, collected before COVID-19 vaccination. These receptors all stem from a human donor who received a COVID-19 vaccine.

This clone qualifies as medium-sized (0.01 to 0.1%). This chain's CDR3 is CASRSDSEGFRQPQHF. The CDR3 nucleotides are TGTGCCAGCAGGTCCGACAGTGAAGGTTTTCGTCAGCCCCAGCATTTT. V is TRBV27 and J is TRBJ1-5, with D tentatively TRBD1 (5 bases). This CDR3 region has 16 residues. Trimming pared 6 bases from V and 6 bases from J, leaving 21 bases between. Looked up from germline, CDR1 is MNHEY and CDR2 is SMNVEV (reference sequence).

The chain recombines TRBV3-1 (or the pseudogene TRBV3-2) with TRBJ2-2, with 7 bases that match TRBD2. Germline V lookup: CDR1 LGHDT, CDR2 YNNKEL (reference sequence). The CDR3 extends over 15 amino acids. V lost 8 bases to trimming and J lost 0 bases; unmatched junction nucleotides: 6. The CDR3 DNA sequence: TGTGCCAGCTTTGCTAGCGGACCGAACACCGGGGAGCTGTTTTTT. Protein: CASFASGPNTGELFF.

The gene calls are TRBV18 and TRBJ2-2; TRBD2 aligns across 7 bases. The germline CDR1 and CDR2 sequences are KGHSH and LQKENI. V dropped 3 bases and J dropped 2; count of bases not matched to a gene: 12. CDR3 length: 18 residues. As DNA, the CDR3 is TGTGCCAGCTCACCTTTTATATCCCTAGCGGATAACACCGGGGAGCTGTTTTTT. Encoded protein: CASSPFISLADNTGELFF.

This clone appeared a few times. The chain uses TRBV7-9 and TRBJ2-1; D ambiguous. The V end was cut by 3 bases, the J end by 4 bases, with 13 bases between. The CDR3 is made up of 15 amino acids. Germline CDR1 reads SEHNR; CDR2 reads FQNEAQ (reference sequence). The CDR3 bases are TGTGCCAGCAGCTTTTGGCTTATGACATACAATGAGCAGTTCTTC. This encodes CASSFWLMTYNEQFF.

The V and J genes are TRBV11-3 and TRBJ2-1; weak D call: TRBD2 (6 bases). This CDR3 is built from 14 residues. The V gene's germline CDR1 is SGHNT and CDR2 YENEEA. The V end lost 1 base, the J end lost 11 bases, and 15 bases lay between the germline ends. CDR3 sequence reads: CASSLVAADTKQFF. The DNA for the CDR3 is TGTGCCAGCAGCTTAGTAGCGGCAGACACTAAGCAGTTCTTC. The full variable domain, in which reference TRBV11-3 and TRBJ2-1 provide the parts outside the CDR3, is EAGVVQSPRYKIIEKKQPVAFWCNPISGHNTLYWYLQNLGQGPELLIRYENEEAVDDSQLPKDRFSAERLKGVDSTLKIQPAELGDSAVYLCASSLVAADTKQFFGPGTRLTVL.

V gene TRBV9 combines with J gene TRBJ1-4, with D tentatively TRBD1 (5 bases). Germline CDR1 is SGDLS and CDR2 is YYNGEE. The CDR3 has 15 residues. Trimming removed 4 bases from V and 3 bases from J, with 13 bases in between. The CDR3 sequence is CASSPRDASNEKLFF. CDR3 bases: TGTGCCAGCAGCCCCCGGGACGCTTCTAATGAAAAACTGTTTTTT.

The chain is built from TRBV11-2 and TRBJ2-7, with 8 bases lining up with TRBD1. The germline V gene has CDR1 SGHAT and CDR2 FQNNGV. This CDR3 is built from 16 residues. After removal of 4 bases from V and 5 bases from J, the junction contained 13 bases not matched to a gene. This CDR3 reads CASSSRAGQGVHEQYF. CDR3 bases: TGTGCCAGCAGCTCTAGGGCAGGACAGGGTGTCCACGAGCAGTACTTC.

The chain couples TRBV5-1 to TRBJ2-7, with D perhaps matching TRBD1 or TRBD2 (5 bases each). There are 13 residues in the CDR3. CDR1 and CDR2 (germline): SGHRS, YFSETQ. V lost 0 bases to trimming and J lost 8 bases, with 12 bases between them. CDR3 residues: CASSLAALGQQYF. The DNA for the CDR3 is TGCGCCAGCAGCTTGGCGGCCTTGGGACAGCAGTACTTC.

The rearrangement links TRBV30 to TRBJ1-4; 8 positions match TRBD1. The junction had 4 bases not matched to a gene; V was cut back by 4 bases and J by 6 bases. The CDR3 totals 13 residues. CDR1 is GTSNPN, CDR2 SVGIG, per germline (reference sequence). The CDR3: CAWNPGQDEKLFF. As DNA, the CDR3 is TGTGCCTGGAACCCGGGACAGGATGAAAAACTGTTTTTT.

The CDR3 region has the DNA TGCGCCAGCAGCTTGGCGGGGGGCGGCACTGAAGCTTTCTTT. Translating gives CASSLAGGGTEAFF. The chain links TRBV5-1 to TRBJ1-1, with D possibly TRBD1 on 6 matching bases. Germline CDR1 reads SGHRS; CDR2 reads YFSETQ. CDR3 length: 14 amino acids. Trimming left V 0 bases short and J 4 bases short, with 10 bases between.

This clone was observed a handful of times. This chain links TRBV19 with TRBJ2-3, with D possibly called TRBD1 or TRBD2 (6 bases each). The CDR3 spans 15 residues. The germline V and J ends were trimmed by 5 bases and 4 bases, with 16 bases remaining between them. Germline V gives CDR1 LNHDA, CDR2 SQIVND (reference sequence). In DNA, the CDR3 is TGTGCCAGTAGTCTCAGGGGAGGATTGGCAGATACGCAGTATTTT. It specifies CASSLRGGLADTQYF.

This chain joins TRBV4-2 and TRBJ2-3; unclear D gene. There are 14 residues in the CDR3. The germline V gene encodes CDR1 LGHNA and CDR2 YNFKEQ. The V end was cut by 4 bases, the J end by 6 bases, with 14 bases between. CDR3 nucleotide sequence: TGTGCCAGCAGCCCCGCCACACCTACGGATACGCAGTATTTT. Translated, it gives CASSPATPTDTQYF.

This clone has only a few counts. The junction shows a germline mismatch at one end, possibly a read error. V is TRBV25-1 and J is TRBJ2-2, with 13 nucleotides matching TRBD2. Per the germline V gene, CDR1 is MGHDK and CDR2 is SYGVNS. This CDR3 comprises 16 residues. In nucleotides, the CDR3 is TGTGCGAGCACCGGACTAGCGGGAGTTGCGGCCGGGGAGCTGTTTTTT. Translated, it gives CASTGLAGVAAGELFF.

The genes are TRBV6-5 and TRBJ1-2, with D unresolved. V lost 7 bases and J lost 8, with 11 bases in between. The CDR3 is 11 amino acids. The germline V gene encodes CDR1 MNHEY and CDR2 SVGAGI. CDR3 loop: CASTRAEGYTF. The CDR3 coding sequence is TGTGCCAGCACGAGGGCTGAAGGCTACACCTTC.

V gene TRBV15 combines with J gene TRBJ2-2; D ambiguous. Trimming removed 0 bases at V and 7 bases at J, with 6 bases between. CDR1 is LNHNV and CDR2 is YYDKDF in the germline V gene (reference sequence). The CDR3 has 13 residues. The CDR3 bases are TGTGCCACCAGCAGAGACGGATACGGGGAGCTGTTTTTT. It yields the protein CATSRDGYGELFF.

The rearrangement links TRBV6-5 to TRBJ2-7; TRBD2 matches 11 bases. Germline V gives CDR1 MNHEY, CDR2 SVGAGI. The V gene end was trimmed by 2 bases and the J gene end by 3 bases; junction bases not matched to a gene: 3. The CDR3 extends over 15 amino acids. CDR3 loop: CASSYSLAGGYEQYF. CDR3 DNA: TGTGCCAGCAGTTACAGTCTAGCGGGAGGCTACGAGCAGTACTTC.

The chain employs TRBV24-1 and TRBJ2-3, with TRBD2 matching 8 bases. Trimming removed 9 bases from V and 4 bases from J; junction bases left unmatched: 11. The germline gives CDR1 KGHDR, CDR2 SFDVKD. This CDR3 contains 15 residues. CDR3 bases: TGTGCCACCCCCCTTTTGCGGGGGGCCCCAGATACGCAGTATTTT. Protein product: CATPLLRGAPDTQYF.

This chain's CDR3 is CASSETSRGTFGYTF. Written as DNA, the CDR3 is TGTGCCAGCAGTGAGACTAGCAGGGGAACTTTCGGCTACACCTTC. The chain joins TRBV2 to TRBJ1-2, with D perhaps TRBD1 (6 bases). V was cut by 3 bases and J by 8 bases, with 19 bases left in between. Germline lookup yields CDR1 SNHLY and CDR2 FYNNEI. This CDR3 is built from 15 residues.

This clone was seen only once. The rearrangement uses TRBV11-2 and TRBJ2-5; 11 bases agree with TRBD2. The CDR3 runs 18 residues. Germline V gene data show CDR1 as SGHAT and CDR2 as FQNNGV. V lost 1 base, J lost 5 bases, and 12 bases stayed unmatched. The CDR3 bases are TGTGCCAGCAGCTTAGTGGGTTTAGCGGGAGGGCCATTGGAGACCCAGTACTTC. The encoded protein is CASSLVGLAGGPLETQYF.

The CDR3 loop reads CASSPGTLRGTGELFF. In nucleotides, the CDR3 is TGTGCCAGCAGCCCCGGGACACTTAGGGGAACCGGGGAGCTGTTTTTT. V usage is TRBV7-6 and J usage is TRBJ2-2; D possibly corresponds to TRBD1 (6 bases). Trimming took 5 bases from V and 5 from J, leaving 18 bases between them. The CDR3 spans 16 residues. The germline gives CDR1 SGHVS, CDR2 FNYEAQ.

This clone was observed once. V gene TRBV27 combines with J gene TRBJ1-2, with 9 bases fitting TRBD1. The CDR3 spans 14 residues. The J segment lost 5 bases and the V segment lost 2 bases, leaving 3 bases of the junction unmatched. Germline V gene data show CDR1 as MNHEY and CDR2 as SMNVEV (reference sequence). The CDR3 coding sequence is TGTGCCAGCAGTTTACGGACAGGGGAGTATGGCTACACCTTC. This translates into CASSLRTGEYGYTF.

The V gene is TRBV29-1, the J gene TRBJ1-1, with 7 positions matching TRBD1. V trimming: 7 bases; J trimming: 0 bases; junction bases outside the gene matches: 11. The germline CDR1 and CDR2 sequences are SQVTM and ANQGSEA. The CDR3 is made up of 15 amino acids. CDR3 coding DNA: TGCAGCGCAAATCAGGGGGATGTCGTGAACACTGAAGCTTTCTTT. This encodes CSANQGDVVNTEAFF.

The chain is built from TRBV6-5 and TRBJ2-7; no clear D. Trimming shortened V by 7 bases and J by 2 bases, and 12 bases separated the two germline ends. This CDR3 has 13 amino acids. Germline V lookup: CDR1 MNHEY, CDR2 SVGAGI. The CDR3 spells CASNRAGPYEQYF. The CDR3 DNA sequence: TGTGCCAGCAACCGCGCTGGACCCTACGAGCAGTACTTC.

The V call is TRBV10-1, the J call TRBJ1-2, with TRBD1 identical over 9 bases. The CDR3 length is 14 residues. V dropped 4 bases and J dropped 7; count of bases not matched to a gene: 7. Germline CDR1 is WNHNN and CDR2 is SYGVQD (reference sequence). In DNA, the CDR3 is TGCGCCAGCAGTGGCCCGGGACAGGGTTCTGGCTACACCTTC. It is translated as CASSGPGQGSGYTF.

The chain carries TRBV5-6 and TRBJ1-1; weak D call: TRBD1 (5 bases). V lost 3 bases, J lost 3 bases, and 12 bases lay in between. There are 14 residues in the CDR3. The V gene's germline CDR1 is SGHDT and CDR2 YYEEEE. In nucleotides, the CDR3 is TGTGCCAGCAGCTCCCCCGGGACCTACACTGAAGCTTTCTTT. As protein: CASSSPGTYTEAFF. Full variable domain (rest looked up from reference TRBV5-6 and TRBJ1-1): DAGVTQSPTHLIKTRGQQVTLRCSPKSGHDTVSWYQQALGQGPQFIFQYYEEEERQRGNFPDRFSGHQFPNYSSELNVNALLLGDSALYLCASSSPGTYTEAFFGQGTRLTVV.

This clone showed up just once. The chain couples TRBV11-3 to TRBJ2-3, with D possibly TRBD2 on 6 matching bases. The CDR3 is 15 residues long. Trimming shortened V by 1 base and J by 3 bases, and 11 bases separated the two germline ends. The germline V gene has CDR1 SGHNT and CDR2 YENEEA. In nucleotides, the CDR3 is TGTGCCAGCAGCTTAGGCGGGACTTTGACAGATACGCAGTATTTT. Protein product: CASSLGGTLTDTQYF.

This clone was seen just once. This sequence joins TRBV2 and TRBJ1-1; D is perhaps TRBD1 (6 bases). The CDR3 totals 14 residues. Germline V gene lookup returns CDR1 SNHLY and CDR2 FYNNEI. V lost 4 bases and J 3 bases, leaving 12 bases between the germline ends. The chain's CDR3 is CASSVGRGDTEAFF. The CDR3 nucleotides are TGTGCCAGCAGTGTGGGGAGGGGGGACACTGAAGCTTTCTTT.

The rearrangement links TRBV5-1 to TRBJ1-3; D not certain. The V end was cut by 5 bases, the J end by 0 bases, with 3 bases between. There are 12 residues in the CDR3. CDR1 SGHRS and CDR2 YFSETQ come from the germline V gene. The CDR3 DNA reads TGCGCCAGCAGAGACTCTGGAAACACCATATATTTT. Its protein product is CASRDSGNTIYF.

This clone was picked up a small number of times. V usage is TRBV19 and J usage is TRBJ2-1, with TRBD2 matching 11 bases. CDR3 size: 14 residues. Per germline, CDR1 LNHDA and CDR2 SQIVND (reference sequence). V trimming: 5 bases; J trimming: 4 bases; junction bases outside the gene matches: 1. The CDR3 DNA reads as TGTGCCAGTAGTTGGACTAGCGGGTACAATGAGCAGTTCTTC. Amino acid sequence: CASSWTSGYNEQFF. Supplemented by reference TRBV19 and TRBJ2-1, the full variable domain reads DGGITQSPKYLFRKEGQNVTLSCEQNLNHDAMYWYRQDPGQGLRLIYYSQIVNDFQKGDIAEGYSVSREKKESFPLTVTSAQKNPTAFYLCASSWTSGYNEQFFGPGTRLTVL.

The CDR3 is CSVRDRGTGELFF. CDR3 in DNA: TGCAGCGTTCGGGACAGGGGTACCGGGGAGCTGTTTTTT. The J gene is TRBJ2-2, the V gene TRBV29-1; 10 nucleotides line up with TRBD1. V trimming: 5 bases; J trimming: 5 bases; junction bases outside the gene matches: 2. Germline V gives CDR1 SQVTM, CDR2 ANQGSEA. The CDR3 totals 13 residues.

The chain is built from TRBV5-1 and TRBJ2-3; D is perhaps TRBD1 or TRBD2 (5 bases each). CDR3 length equals 16 residues. V was trimmed by 0 bases and J by 5 bases, leaving 16 bases between them. The V gene's germline CDR1 is SGHRS and CDR2 YFSETQ. CDR3 in amino acids: CASSLGTVGVGDTQYF. The DNA of the CDR3 is TGCGCCAGCAGCTTGGGAACGGTGGGGGTGGGAGATACGCAGTATTTT.

V is TRBV11-2 and J is TRBJ2-1; 7 bases agree with TRBD2. Per the germline V gene, CDR1 is SGHAT and CDR2 is FQNNGV. There are 18 residues in the CDR3. Unmatched junction bases numbered 9, after V lost 1 base and J lost 0 bases. This CDR3 is CASSLVFGTGGSYNEQFF. The DNA for the CDR3 is TGTGCCAGCAGCTTAGTGTTTGGAACGGGGGGCTCCTACAATGAGCAGTTCTTC.